The 17 T cell receptor beta chains below all came from one sample that was sequenced in a study of regulatory T cells in long-lasting Graves disease. The time point: persistent/refractory GD, antithyroid drugs over 5 years with positive TRAb. Making the TCR library involved RNA that had been extracted from PBMCs. iRepertoire HTBI primers and Arm-PCR of CDR3 regions built TCR beta libraries. Using its own MiXCR run on the multiplex PCR reads, TCRdb lists one record per CDR3 protein. Of about 470,000 distinct CDR3 sequences listed, around 21% were seen once; the top ten hold 7.8%. Sequenced here: peripheral blood mononuclear cells (PBMCs), sampled when the disease was refractory, from a patient treated with antithyroid drugs. These receptors all come from a female donor with Graves disease.

This clonotype was counted at least ten times. The chain couples TRBV29-1 to TRBJ1-1, with D uncertain. CDR1 is SQVTM and CDR2 is ANQGSEA in the germline V gene. This CDR3 spans 17 amino acids. Trimming stripped 5 bases from V and 4 bases from J, with 26 bases between. CDR3 sequence (DNA): TGCAGCGTTTTCTTAGTCTCTGCTACTCTTCGAGGCACTGAAGCTTTCTTT. Protein: CSVFLVSATLRGTEAFF.

In its sample, this clonotype was seen a few times. The genes are TRBV20-1 and TRBJ2-5; TRBD2 matches 13 bases. V trimming: 6 bases; J trimming: 2 bases; junction bases outside the gene matches: 12. CDR3 length: 17 amino acids. CDR1 DFQATT and CDR2 SNEGSKA come from the germline V gene (reference sequence). This CDR3 reads CSAWGTGLAGDQETQYF. The CDR3 region has the DNA TGCAGTGCCTGGGGAACCGGACTAGCGGGAGATCAAGAGACCCAGTACTTC.

As to this clonotype: It differs at one base from a far larger clone, so likely a read error. The V and J genes are TRBV27 and TRBJ2-7, with a weak D call TRBD1 (6 bases). The germline V and J ends were trimmed by 4 bases and 6 bases, with 19 bases remaining between them. CDR1 and CDR2 (germline): MNHEY, SMNVEV (reference sequence). The length of the CDR3 is 15 residues. The CDR3 nucleotides read TGTGCCAGCAGTTCCCGGACCGCAGGGGTCGGCGAGCAGTACTTC. This sequence encodes CASSSRTAGVGEQYF.

The J gene is TRBJ2-7, the V gene TRBV9; no firm D call. The V end lost 4 bases, the J end lost 1 base, and 15 bases lay between the germline ends. Germline V gives CDR1 SGDLS, CDR2 YYNGEE. This CDR3 comprises 15 residues. The CDR3 spells CASSPEITVSYEQYF. The CDR3 bases are TGTGCCAGCAGCCCCGAGATCACCGTTTCCTACGAGCAGTACTTC.

In its sample, this clonotype was seen a few times. CDR3 DNA: TGTGCCAGCAGTTTATTCGGGACCTCAGGCGAGCAGTACTTC. Amino acid sequence: CASSLFGTSGEQYF. This rearrangement joins TRBV28 to TRBJ2-7; tentatively, D is TRBD1 or TRBD2 (5 bases each). Trimming took off 1 base at V and 6 bases at J, with 13 bases between the two ends. In germline, CDR1 is MDHEN, CDR2 SYDVKM. The CDR3 is 14 amino acids.

This clonotype occurred many times. The rearrangement uses TRBV7-8 and TRBJ1-2; 10 nucleotides align to TRBD1. The CDR3 consists of 17 residues. CDR1 SGHVS and CDR2 FQNEAQ come from the germline V gene. V was pared by 5 bases and J by 3 bases, with 12 bases of the junction left unmatched. The CDR3 spells CASSPRPGTGAYYGYTF. The DNA for the CDR3 is TGTGCCAGCAGCCCCAGACCCGGGACAGGGGCTTACTATGGCTACACCTTC.

This clonotype was found a few times. The chain links TRBV28 to TRBJ2-1; 8 nucleotides agree with TRBD2. V was clipped by 2 bases and J by 6 bases; unmatched bases: 3. The germline gives CDR1 MDHEN, CDR2 SYDVKM. The CDR3 runs 14 residues. In nucleotides, the CDR3 is TGTGCCAGCAGTTTAGGCCTAGCGGGCAATGAGCAGTTCTTC. The encoded protein is CASSLGLAGNEQFF.

This rearrangement joins TRBV27 to TRBJ2-1, with D uncertain. The CDR3 consists of 11 residues. Germline lookup yields CDR1 MNHEY and CDR2 SMNVEV (reference sequence). V dropped 4 bases and J dropped 8 bases, with 6 bases sitting between them. CDR3 in amino acids: CASSSGDEQFF. As DNA, the CDR3 is TGTGCCAGCAGTTCGGGTGATGAGCAGTTCTTC.

There are many counts of this clonotype. The gene calls are TRBV30 and TRBJ2-7; D is undetermined. The CDR3 extends over 11 amino acids. Trimming removed 7 bases from V and 1 base from J, with 8 bases in between. From germline, CDR1 is GTSNPN and CDR2 SVGIG (reference sequence). CDR3 bases: TGTGCCTTAGGGATTTCCTACGAGCAGTACTTC. As protein: CALGISYEQYF.

There are a few counts of this clonotype. The V and J genes are TRBV7-8 and TRBJ2-6, with D perhaps assigned TRBD1 or TRBD2 (5 bases each). The CDR3 length is 19 residues. CDR1 is SGHVS, CDR2 FQNEAQ, per germline. Trimming shortened V by 2 bases and J by 4 bases, and 21 bases separated the two germline ends. CDR3 bases: TGTGCCAGCAGCTTACTGATGGGGCCGGTTACGGGGGGGGCCAACGTCCTGACTTTC. Its protein is CASSLLMGPVTGGANVLTF.

This clonotype has more than one count but fewer than ten. The chain has TRBV20-1 and TRBJ1-2; possibly TRBD1 for D (5 bases). With 0 bases removed from V and 6 bases from J, the gap between germline ends came to 11 bases. Germline-derived CDR1 and CDR2 are DFQATT and SNEGSKA (reference sequence). The CDR3 has 13 residues. CDR3 amino acids: CSARDPQGDGYTF. CDR3 DNA sequence: TGCAGTGCTAGAGATCCGCAGGGCGATGGCTACACCTTC.

This clonotype was seen repeatedly, ten times or more. The chain combines TRBV11-2 with TRBJ2-5; D not resolved. V lost 4 bases and J 5 bases, leaving 14 bases between the germline ends. Germline V gene data show CDR1 as SGHAT and CDR2 as FQNNGV. CDR3 length: 14 residues. Here the CDR3 reads CASSSFVGTETQYF. The DNA of the CDR3 is TGTGCCAGCAGCTCGTTTGTTGGTACGGAGACCCAGTACTTC.

This clonotype came up many times. This chain uses TRBV7-3 with TRBJ2-7; D call uncertain. The V end lost 2 bases, the J end lost 0 bases, and 14 bases lay between the germline ends. CDR1 is SGHTA and CDR2 is FQGTGA in the germline V gene. This CDR3 spans 16 amino acids. The CDR3 coding sequence is TGTGCCAGCAGCTTACAAGGAGTTCCCTACTCCTACGAGCAGTACTTC. Its protein product is CASSLQGVPYSYEQYF.

The chain employs TRBV20-1 and TRBJ2-7; D not resolved. CDR1 DFQATT and CDR2 SNEGSKA come from the germline V gene (reference sequence). CDR3 size: 11 residues. Trimming left V 6 bases short and J 6 bases short, with 12 bases between. In DNA form, the CDR3 reads TGCAGTGCAAGTAAGGTGGCCGAGCAGTACTTC. Its translation: CSASKVAEQYF.

The rearrangement joins TRBV20-1 to TRBJ2-7, with D tentatively TRBD1 (7 bases). The CDR3 consists of 14 residues. Germline V gene lookup returns CDR1 DFQATT and CDR2 SNEGSKA (reference sequence). The V and J ends lost 5 bases and 1 base respectively, with 15 bases between them. This CDR3 reads CSACRGTRSYEQYF. DNA of the CDR3: TGCAGTGCTTGCAGGGGGACTCGGTCCTACGAGCAGTACTTC.

This clonotype has only a few counts. This chain connects TRBV5-1 to TRBJ2-4; a possible D gene is TRBD1 (6 bases). V was cut by 3 bases and J by 9 bases, with 16 bases left in between. The germline V gene encodes CDR1 SGHRS and CDR2 YFSETQ. The CDR3 has 14 residues. The CDR3 loop reads CASSSPGEGGIQYF. The CDR3 DNA reads as TGCGCCAGCAGCTCTCCAGGGGAAGGGGGCATTCAGTACTTC. Full variable domain (missing parts from reference TRBV5-1 and TRBJ2-4): KAGVTQTPRYLIKTRGQQVTLSCSPISGHRSVSWYQQTPGQGLQFLFEYFSETQRNKGNFPGRFSGRQFSNSRSEMNVSTLELGDSALYLCASSSPGEGGIQYFGAGTRLSVL.

The sample holds many counts of this clonotype. V and J are TRBV19 and TRBJ2-7; no clear D gene. The germline V and J ends were trimmed by 4 bases and 5 bases, with 12 bases remaining between them. Germline V lookup: CDR1 LNHDA, CDR2 SQIVND (reference sequence). The CDR3 extends over 13 amino acids. This CDR3 reads CASSNSGGDEQYF. For the CDR3, the DNA is TGTGCCAGTAGTAATTCTGGCGGCGACGAGCAGTACTTC.